The entry below gives a single T cell receptor (beta chain) sequence along with its context. The antigen is not known. PCR was performed using 60 Vbeta and 13 Jbeta primers. The method was immunoSEQ multiplex PCR; TCRdb's version includes in-frame clones alone and lacks a portion of them. The top ten hold 4.9% of the sample, which has about 160,000 clones, roughly 74% seen once. The sample belongs to a study of cytomegalovirus exposure and HLA in healthy donors. Study-level background: An early data release held some 85 million unique TCRs from HLA-typed donors. Whole-study results and caveats: Serostatus for CMV was the only available immune exposure information. When the data were analyzed later, several of the most significant clusters appeared to be linked to common viral pathogens.

Despite likely unrecorded immune exposures, the donors were nominally healthy at the time of sampling. Sequencing was done on a sample of PBMCs. The TCR sequence derives from a male donor in good health and CMV-seronegative.

CDR3 in amino acids: CASRARGRGNQPQHF. For the CDR3, the DNA is TGTGCCAGCAGAGCTAGGGGGCGCGGGAACCAGCCCCAGCATTTT. The rearrangement joins TRBV25-1 to TRBJ1-5; 7 bases line up with TRBD1. The V gene end was trimmed by 6 bases and the J gene end by 7 bases; junction bases not matched to a gene: 12. This CDR3 has 15 amino acids. Germline V gives CDR1 MGHDK, CDR2 SYGVNS.